This T cell receptor (beta chain) is from a study of T cells in Graves' hyperthyroidism and ophthalmopathy (dated by TCRdb to 2018 to 2020). At the level of the whole study: Peripheral blood was collected at initial diagnosis, before any treatment. Prospective prediction of ophthalmopathy was tested in an independent validation cohort consisting of some 19 hyperthyroidism patients and approximately 16 patients who later progressed to ophthalmopathy. In more than five Graves' hyperthyroidism patients, the study also compared T-cell repertoires from thyroid tissue with T-cell repertoires from blood. The paper describes TCR Vbeta CDR3 sequencing of 135 peripheral blood samples, made up of 43 ophthalmopathy patients, 70 to 75 hyperthyroidism patients and 17 progressor patients. The 75 to 100 discovery patients were randomly split 7:3 into training and test sets. To identify TCR V-J signatures that set the groups apart, the researchers used a discovery cohort of more than 95 patients, made up of 40 to 45 with Graves' ophthalmopathy and some 58 with stable Graves' hyperthyroidism. Following sampling, methimazole starting at 30 mg daily was given to hyperthyroidism patients, and high-dose intravenous methylprednisolone was given to ophthalmopathy patients.

TCR beta CDR3 regions were amplified from RNA transcripts. For the first round of RT-PCR on the TCR CDR3, the HTBI primer set was used together with the Qiagen OneStep RT-PCR kit. Libraries were constructed in a second round of multiplex PCR, after which size selection and purification were carried out. The libraries were sequenced on an Illumina HiSeq2000 using paired-end 100 bp reads. Per the original workflow: Raw data were processed with SOAPnuke, discarding reads with adapters, uncalled bases, mean Phred below 15, or no exact constant-primer or identifier match. High-quality paired reads were merged with COPE v1.2.5, and unique nucleotide sequences were defined as clonotypes. MiTCR v1.1 was used to align the clonotypes against IMGT TRBV, TRBD and TRBJ reference segments. The analysis included only V-J combinations with a frequency above 0.0001, which together covered 99.2% of the repertoires. A TCS score was defined as the ratio between F50 (clonal expansion) and ExV (chaos), using BLOSUM62-based TCRdist between CDR3 peptides within each V-J. Welch's t-statistics and random forest reduced 450 to 600 V-J features to 13, which were used in a naive Bayes classifier (R e1071). TCRdb reran the public reads through fastp at Q25 and MiXCR, keeping productive beta chains. Records with the same CDR3 protein are collapsed into one entry carrying the most frequent genes and DNA. What appears here as the V and J calls and clone size reflects TCRdb's work, not the paper's. The sample table records about 410,000 distinct CDR3 sequences; roughly 14% of these occur just once. The ten largest clones capture 13% of the sample.

This clonotype was seen many times. Its antigen is still unknown. No qualities accompany the bases; no much larger clone lies one base away. The CDR3 goes from the cysteine to the phenylalanine over 15 residues. Only the CDR3 part of the read is kept: 45 bases, read in frame from the first base. Between the V and J ends, shortened by 3 bases and 3 bases respectively, the junction contains 14 bases. CDR1 MGHDK and CDR2 SYGVNS were looked up in the germline V gene. Moderately to severely active disease, a Clinical Activity Score of at least 3, a NOSPECS grade of at least 4, and a duration under 3 months were present in ophthalmopathy patients. Any patient with an uncontrolled infection, another autoimmune disease, pregnancy or lactation was excluded. Diagnoses were established on the basis of clinical symptoms, serum thyroxine and TRAb, thyroid ultrasound, and orbital computed tomography. PBMCs were isolated from about 9.1 ml of fresh peripheral blood by Ficoll-Paque density gradient centrifugation. Total RNA was extracted with Trizol reagent, and quality was checked on an Agilent 2100 Bioanalyzer.

The paper as a whole reports these results and caveats: A 13 V-J signature model separated ophthalmopathy from stable hyperthyroidism, with over 85% sensitivity and roughly 84% specificity in cross-validation and 80%/75% in testing. During validation, the model predicted progression to ophthalmopathy a median of approximately 6.5 months ahead of onset, with around 71% sensitivity and about 72% specificity. Most expanded thyroid clonotypes (frequency above 0.001) were also found in blood, which suggests that blood repertoires may mirror thyroid immune responses. Sample size was not statistically predetermined, and blinding of investigators to group allocation was not performed.

The receptor was isolated from a man between 18 and 35 years old with Graves' ophthalmopathy. The sample was blood. The sequence is built from TRBV25-1 and TRBJ1-2; the D segment could be TRBD1, given 5 matching bases. The nucleotide sequence is given as TGTGCCAGCAGTGATATTATCAGGGAGGACTATGGCTACACCTTC. It codes for CASSDIIREDYGYTF.